This section outlines one T cell receptor beta chain sequence together with its context. Use of 60 Vbeta and 13 Jbeta primers characterized the PCR. Using immunoSEQ multiplex PCR, the repertoire was profiled, and TCRdb retains in-frame clones only, with some absent. The table records about 140,000 clones, over 65% of them present only once. The record originates from a study of cytomegalovirus exposure and HLA in healthy donors. The CDR3 spans 15 residues. Trimming took off 3 bases at V and 0 bases at J, with 9 bases between the two ends. CDR1 is LNHDA, CDR2 SQIVND, per germline (reference sequence). The chain is built from TRBV19 and TRBJ1-3; D is unclear. Sequenced: PBMCs. The source of this sequence is a woman in her twenties or thirties in good health and CMV-seronegative. The CDR3: CASSIQAISGNTIYF. CDR3 sequence (DNA): TGTGCCAGTAGTATCCAGGCTATCTCTGGAAACACCATATATTTT.